The rows below give T cell receptor beta chains drawn from one sample of a study of CD4+ T cells in melanoma. Produced via immunoSEQ multiplex PCR; TCRdb's table is partial and in-frame only. The data hold approximately 19,000 clones, with around 80% observed a single time. The receptors stem from a human donor with melanoma. Each CDR3 is given with its conserved first and last residue. The order of the fields is J gene, clone size, D gene, V gene, CDR3 protein, CDR3 DNA. The D gene is left open where the match is weak. Rows may omit the clone size; those that give it use once, few, many or a size class.

>TRBJ2-7|few|TRBD2|TRBV6-1
CASSERGGDEQYF
TGTGCCAGCAGTGAGCGCGGGGGGGACGAGCAGTACTTC
>TRBJ2-3|few|NA|TRBV2
CAAGYYTDTQYF
TGTGCAGCAGGGTACTACACAGATACGCAGTATTTT
>TRBJ2-5|NA|NA|TRBV5-1
CASSPGAGRETQYF
TGCGCCAGCAGTCCCGGGGCGGGGAGGGAGACCCAGTACTTC
>TRBJ2-7|NA|NA|TRBV30
CAWSAVPYEQYF
TGTGCCTGGAGCGCGGTCCCCTACGAGCAGTACTTC
>TRBJ1-2|NA|NA|TRBV5-6
CASSVTAFYGYTF
TGTGCCAGCAGCGTGACAGCCTTCTATGGCTACACCTTC
>TRBJ2-7|few|NA|TRBV11-3
CASSSGPLVEQYF
TGTGCCAGCAGCTCGGGCCCGCTGGTAGAGCAGTACTTC
>TRBJ2-2|once|NA|TRBV5-4
CASSASMNTGELFF
TGTGCCAGCAGCGCGTCTATGAACACCGGGGAGCTGTTTTTT
>TRBJ1-4|NA|TRBD1|TRBV6-1
CASRITGGGEKLFF
TGTGCCAGCAGGATAACAGGGGGCGGTGAAAAACTGTTTTTT
>TRBJ2-1|NA|TRBD2|TRBV6-6
CASVKASGGHLEQFF
TGTGCCAGCGTTAAGGCTAGCGGGGGCCACCTGGAGCAGTTCTTC
>TRBJ2-7|NA|NA|TRBV2
CASNRASRNEQYF
TGTGCCAGCAACAGGGCCTCTCGGAACGAGCAGTACTTC
>TRBJ2-1|NA|NA|TRBV18
CASSAETGSGEQFF
TGTGCCAGCTCAGCAGAAACAGGGTCGGGTGAGCAGTTCTTC
>TRBJ2-1|NA|NA|TRBV5-1
CASRSGAAEQMQFF
TGCGCCAGCAGGTCCGGGGCGGCGGAGCAGATGCAGTTCTTC
>TRBJ1-3|NA|NA|TRBV11-2
CASSLSAQGGNTIYF
TGTGCCAGCAGCTTATCGGCCCAGGGAGGAAACACCATATATTTT
>TRBJ2-3|few|NA|TRBV5-4
CASSLERGDDTQYF
TGTGCCAGCAGCTTGGAAAGGGGCGACGATACGCAGTATTTT
>TRBJ1-5|NA|NA|TRBV7-9
CASSLVGLGQPQHF
TGTGCCAGCAGCTTAGTAGGTCTGGGTCAGCCCCAGCATTTT
>TRBJ2-3|NA|NA|TRBV5-1
CASSYPGRYPPYF
TGCGCCAGCAGCTACCCCGGACGGTACCCCCCGTATTTT
>TRBJ2-7|NA|TRBD1|TRBV7-3
CASSLTGVHEQYF
TGTGCCAGCAGCCTCACAGGGGTCCACGAGCAGTACTTC
>TRBJ2-7|NA|TRBD1|TRBV10-3
CAISESGTEGSYEQYF
TGTGCCATCAGTGAGTCAGGGACAGAGGGGTCCTACGAGCAGTACTTC
>TRBJ2-7|NA|TRBD1|TRBV10-3
CAISEGTGGYEQYF
TGTGCCATCAGTGAGGGAACAGGGGGCTACGAGCAGTACTTC
>TRBJ1-5|NA|NA|TRBV5-6
CASSSGWGFNQPQHF
TGTGCCAGCAGCTCTGGGTGGGGATTCAATCAGCCCCAGCATTTT
>TRBJ1-4|NA|TRBD1|TRBV30
CAWHQGAKNEKLFF
TGTGCCTGGCACCAGGGGGCGAAAAATGAAAAACTGTTTTTT
>TRBJ2-3|NA|NA|TRBV7-9
CASSLDTDTQYF
TGTGCCAGCAGCTTAGATACAGATACGCAGTATTTT
>TRBJ2-7|NA|TRBD1|TRBV7-9
CASSLGQGAYEQYF
TGTGCCAGCAGCCTGGGACAGGGGGCCTACGAGCAGTACTTC
>TRBJ1-1|NA|NA|TRBV6-5
CASSPSNTEAFF
TGTGCCAGCAGTCCCTCTAACACTGAAGCTTTCTTT
>TRBJ1-5|NA|NA|TRBV28
CASTLSGAGVHQPQHF
TGTGCCAGCACCCTATCGGGGGCAGGGGTACATCAGCCCCAGCATTTT
>TRBJ2-7|NA|NA|TRBV5-6
CASSLGPTRSSYEQYF
TGTGCCAGCAGCCTAGGCCCCACAAGGAGCTCCTACGAGCAGTACTTC
>TRBJ2-3|NA|NA|TRBV6-1
CASTQRGTDTQYF
TGTGCCAGCACCCAGCGGGGCACAGATACGCAGTATTTT
>TRBJ2-2|NA|TRBD2|TRBV11-3
CASSLTSGTGELFF
TGTGCCAGCAGTTTGACTAGCGGCACCGGGGAGCTGTTTTTT
>TRBJ2-1|NA|TRBD1|TRBV7-9
CASTFGQGYYNEQFF
TGTGCCAGCACCTTTGGACAGGGTTACTACAATGAGCAGTTCTTC